This T cell receptor beta chain came from a study of shared clonotypes between healthy human individuals. The study's findings and limits: Exclusively blood specimens were collected; tissue repertoires likely differ. Non-shared clonotypes had lower generation probabilities than clonotypes shared by all four sorted-subset donors. Memory subsets generally showed lower estimated richness than naive subsets.

Naive CD8 populations comprised CD45RO-negative cells positively selected for CCR7, excluding terminally differentiated effector memory CD45RA+ cells. Clones were sequenced by immunoSEQ multiplex PCR, and TCRdb holds only the in-frame ones, with some missing. In the table there are nearly 2 million clones, about 95% of which are singletons. Points on this clone: What it binds is unknown.

This CDR3 comprises 17 residues. CDR1 is LNHDA and CDR2 is SQIVND in the germline V gene (reference sequence). The junction had 15 bases not matched to a gene; V was cut back by 3 bases and J by 5 bases. This TCR was recovered from a man younger than 35 in good health. V gene TRBV19 combines with J gene TRBJ1-1; the match to TRBD1 covers 7 bases. Sequencing input: naive CD8+ T cells sorted from blood. The CDR3 region is CASSMGYDIQGWTEAFF. The CDR3 DNA sequence: TGTGCCAGTAGTATGGGGTATGATATACAGGGGTGGACTGAAGCTTTCTTT.